What follows is one TCR beta chain and its context. The record originates from a study of blood T cell repertoires in COVID-19. In the authors' methods: Estimation of nucleated cell counts was performed using reference gene primer amplification. Libraries were prepared by immunoSEQ multiplex PCR; TCRdb keeps only in-frame clonotypes and omits some of them. V and J calls and clone size are given by that table; D and trimming were obtained from the DNA. The sample holds 70,000 to 85,000 clones, roughly 84% seen once. This CDR3 has 14 amino acids. V shed 2 bases, J shed 7 bases, and the junction held 6 bases outside the gene matches. Germline-derived CDR1 and CDR2 are SEHNR and FQNEAQ (reference sequence).

This receptor was identified in an older man with active or convalescent COVID-19. Sample: peripheral blood. This chain joins TRBV7-9 and TRBJ1-1; 8 bases fit TRBD1. The CDR3 here is CASSLNRGGFEAFF. CDR3 coding DNA: TGTGCCAGCAGCTTAAACAGGGGGGGATTTGAAGCTTTCTTT.